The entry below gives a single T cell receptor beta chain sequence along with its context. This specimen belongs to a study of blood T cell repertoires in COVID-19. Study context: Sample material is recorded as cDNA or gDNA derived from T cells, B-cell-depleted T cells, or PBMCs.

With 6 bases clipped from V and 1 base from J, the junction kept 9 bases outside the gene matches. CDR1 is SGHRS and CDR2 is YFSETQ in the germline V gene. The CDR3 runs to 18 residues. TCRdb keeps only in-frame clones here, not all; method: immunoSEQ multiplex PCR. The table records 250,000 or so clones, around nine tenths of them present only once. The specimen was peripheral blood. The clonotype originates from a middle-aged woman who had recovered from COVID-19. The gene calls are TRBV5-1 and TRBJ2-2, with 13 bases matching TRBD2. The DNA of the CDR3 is TGCGCCAGCAAATTTAGACTAGCGGGAGGCTTGAACACCGGGGAGCTGTTTTTT. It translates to CASKFRLAGGLNTGELFF.